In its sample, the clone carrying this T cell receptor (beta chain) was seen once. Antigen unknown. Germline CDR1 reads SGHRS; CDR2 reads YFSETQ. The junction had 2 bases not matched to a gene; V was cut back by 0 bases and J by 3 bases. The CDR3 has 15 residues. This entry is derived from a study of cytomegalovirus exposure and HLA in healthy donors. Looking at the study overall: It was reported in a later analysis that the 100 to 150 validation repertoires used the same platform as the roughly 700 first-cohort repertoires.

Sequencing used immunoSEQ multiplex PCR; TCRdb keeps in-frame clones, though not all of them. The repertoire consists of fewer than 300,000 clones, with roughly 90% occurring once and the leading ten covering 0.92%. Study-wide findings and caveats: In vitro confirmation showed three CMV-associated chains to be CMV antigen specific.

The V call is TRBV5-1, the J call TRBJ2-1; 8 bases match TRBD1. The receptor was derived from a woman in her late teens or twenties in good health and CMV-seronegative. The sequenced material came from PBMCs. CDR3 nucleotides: TGCGCCAGCAGCTTGGCAGGGGGCCTCTACAATGAGCAGTTCTTC. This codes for CASSLAGGLYNEQFF.